The 31 T cell receptor beta chains below come from one sample, sequenced in a study of T cell responses to AZD1222 COVID-19 vaccine. TCRdb keeps only in-frame clones here, not all; method: immunoSEQ multiplex PCR. The profile covers about 150,000 clones, with around 83% appearing a single time and around 4.1% taken by the ten largest. Sequences were derived from peripheral blood, sampled on day 0 of MenACWY control vaccination. All receptors come from an adult in good health.

As DNA, the CDR3 is TGTGCCAGCAGCTTAGGTTCAGGGGTGAACACTGAAGCTTTCTTT. Translation gives CASSLGSGVNTEAFF. This sequence joins TRBV7-9 and TRBJ1-1; D may be TRBD1 (6 bases). In germline, CDR1 is SEHNR, CDR2 FQNEAQ (reference sequence). CDR3 length: 15 amino acids. Trimming shortened V by 1 base and J by 0 bases, and 9 bases separated the two germline ends.

The chain uses TRBV6-5 and TRBJ2-6; no definite D call. The CDR3 has 15 residues. Germline V gene sequence: CDR1 MNHEY, CDR2 SVGAGI. V gave up 1 base and J gave up 0 bases, with 4 bases separating them. In nucleotides, the CDR3 is TGTGCCAGCAGTTACTACAACTCTGGGGCCAACGTCCTGACTTTC. Translated, it gives CASSYYNSGANVLTF.

J is TRBJ1-5 and V is TRBV11-2; D is uncertain. There are 14 residues in the CDR3. Germline V gene data show CDR1 as SGHAT and CDR2 as FQNNGV. Trimming removed 2 bases from V and 0 bases from J, with 5 bases in between. The CDR3 DNA follows: TGTGCCAGCAGCTTATTTGATAGCAATCAGCCCCAGCATTTT. It codes for CASSLFDSNQPQHF.

This rearrangement joins TRBV24-1 to TRBJ1-5; D unresolved. From germline, CDR1 is KGHDR and CDR2 SFDVKD. The CDR3 length is 14 residues. V lost 3 bases to trimming and J lost 6 bases, with 11 bases between them. The CDR3 spells CATSDEKVGQPQHF. The CDR3 DNA reads as TGTGCCACCAGTGATGAAAAGGTGGGTCAGCCCCAGCATTTT.

The CDR3 DNA sequence: TGTGCCAGCAGCGTAGAAGGGGCGAACACTGAAGCTTTCTTT. The encoded protein is CASSVEGANTEAFF. The chain has TRBV9 and TRBJ1-1, with D perhaps TRBD1 (5 bases). Germline values: CDR1 SGDLS, CDR2 YYNGEE. This CDR3 spans 14 amino acids. Trimming took off 0 bases at V and 1 base at J, with 7 bases between the two ends.

This clone was observed a few times. Here the CDR3 reads CASSLGYGEGDTQYF. The CDR3 DNA reads as TGTGCCAGCAGCTTAGGGTATGGGGAAGGGGATACGCAGTATTTT. The chain couples TRBV11-2 to TRBJ2-3; unclear D gene. Between the trimmed V and J ends, which lost 1 base and 6 bases, there was a span of 14 bases. Germline CDR1 SGHAT, CDR2 FQNNGV. The CDR3 has 15 amino acids.

The CDR3 loop is CAISESTGTAKEAFF. CDR3 DNA: TGTGCCATCAGTGAGTCGACGGGGACAGCCAAAGAAGCTTTCTTT. V usage is TRBV10-3 and J usage is TRBJ1-1; 7 nucleotides match TRBD1. The V and J ends lost 0 bases and 8 bases, in that order; junction bases with no gene match: 9. This CDR3 region has 15 residues. Germline CDR1 ENHRY, CDR2 SYGVKD.

The chain is built from TRBV7-8 and TRBJ1-1; D gene ambiguous. V was cut by 0 bases and J by 1 base, with 3 bases left in between. This CDR3 region has 13 residues. CDR1 and CDR2 (germline): SGHVS, FQNEAQ. For the CDR3, the DNA is TGTGCCAGCAGCTTAGCAGGGAACACTGAAGCTTTCTTT. It encodes CASSLAGNTEAFF.

The chain carries TRBV2 and TRBJ1-2; D is undetermined. Germline lookup yields CDR1 SNHLY and CDR2 FYNNEI. The CDR3 is made up of 13 amino acids. V was trimmed by 4 bases and J by 2 bases, leaving 8 bases between them. The CDR3 here is CASSGGSNYGYTF. The CDR3 nucleotides read TGTGCCAGCAGTGGAGGGAGCAACTATGGCTACACCTTC.

The rearrangement joins TRBV11-1 to TRBJ1-2, with 7 bases lining up with TRBD1. There are 12 residues in the CDR3. J lost 4 bases, V lost 5 bases, and 1 base had no gene match. Germline values: CDR1 SGHAT, CDR2 FQDESV (reference sequence). CDR3 bases: TGTGCCAGCAGCACAGGGGTCTATGGCTACACCTTC. Translating it yields CASSTGVYGYTF.

This chain links TRBV10-3 with TRBJ1-2; 9 nucleotides line up with TRBD1. Germline loops: CDR1 ENHRY, CDR2 SYGVKD. This CDR3 spans 14 amino acids. Losses at the gene ends were 6 bases for V and 5 bases for J; bases not matched to a gene: 7. The CDR3, as DNA: TGTGCCATCAGCACGGACGGACAGGGGTATGGCTACACCTTC. Protein product: CAISTDGQGYGYTF.

The V call is TRBV7-9, the J call TRBJ1-2; D possibly corresponds to TRBD1 (5 bases). The V gene lost 2 bases and the J gene lost 7 bases, with 8 bases spanning the gap. Per germline, CDR1 SEHNR and CDR2 FQNEAQ (reference sequence). The CDR3 loop spans 12 amino acids. The CDR3 DNA follows: TGTGCCAGCAGCTTATACGGGGCTGGCTACACCTTC. Protein: CASSLYGAGYTF.

This clone appeared a few times. The chain links TRBV15 to TRBJ1-1; D remains ambiguous. The CDR3 loop spans 15 amino acids. Germline CDR1 and CDR2: LNHNV and YYDKDF (reference sequence). The V and J ends lost 0 bases and 1 base respectively, with 9 bases between them. In nucleotides, the CDR3 is TGTGCCACCAGCAGAGATTTATTAAAGAACACTGAAGCTTTCTTT. This gives the protein CATSRDLLKNTEAFF.

The chain links TRBV5-5 to TRBJ2-3; weak D call: TRBD2 (5 bases). CDR3 length: 14 residues. Trimming removed 7 bases from V and 4 bases from J, with 16 bases in between. CDR1 is SGHKS, CDR2 YYEKEE, per germline (reference sequence). CDR3 DNA sequence: TGTGCCAGCGATTTGATTCCCGGGGCAGATACGCAGTATTTT. It encodes CASDLIPGADTQYF.

The CDR3 region is CASSSEPGGSYEQYV. The DNA for the CDR3 is TGTGCCAGCAGCTCCGAGCCGGGGGGCTCCTACGAGCAGTACGTC. The V and J genes are TRBV7-2 and TRBJ2-7, with 7 positions matching TRBD2. The CDR3 is 15 amino acids. The germline gives CDR1 SGHTA, CDR2 FQGNSA. V lost 4 bases, J lost 0 bases, and 6 bases stayed unmatched.

This clone showed up just once. V and J are TRBV19 and TRBJ1-4; no definite D call. Germline loops: CDR1 LNHDA, CDR2 SQIVND (reference sequence). CDR3 length equals 16 residues. Trimming took off 7 bases at V and 2 bases at J, with 17 bases between the two ends. The CDR3 nucleotides are TGTGCCAGTAACCCTAACCGGGCCCAGACTAATGAAAAACTGTTTTTT. Residues: CASNPNRAQTNEKLFF.

CDR3 nucleotide sequence: TGTGCCAGCAGTTACACAGGCGTCACCGGGGAGCTGTTTTTT. Residues: CASSYTGVTGELFF. The gene calls are TRBV6-2 or TRBV6-3 and TRBJ2-2; possibly TRBD1 for D (5 bases). The CDR3 consists of 14 residues. CDR1 is MNHEY and CDR2 is SVGEGT in the germline V gene. V was trimmed by 2 bases and J by 4 bases, leaving 8 bases between them.

The rearrangement links TRBV7-9 to TRBJ2-7; D is possibly TRBD2 (5 bases). CDR1 is SEHNR and CDR2 is FQNEAQ in the germline V gene (reference sequence). This CDR3 is built from 12 residues. V was cut by 5 bases and J by 3 bases, with 8 bases left in between. The DNA of the CDR3 is TGTGCCAGCAGCGTCGGACTCTACGAGCAGTACTTC. Protein: CASSVGLYEQYF.

CDR3 DNA: TGTGCCAGCAGTTCCGGGACAGAAGGCTACACCTTC. This codes for CASSSGTEGYTF. The chain is built from TRBV6-5 and TRBJ1-2, with TRBD1 matching over 7 bases. The germline V gene encodes CDR1 MNHEY and CDR2 SVGAGI. This CDR3 region has 12 residues. Trimming cost V 4 bases and J 8 bases; bases outside gene matches: 4.

J is TRBJ2-5 and V is TRBV5-4; 9 bases are shared with TRBD2. The CDR3 runs to 18 residues. Germline assignment: CDR1 SGHNT and CDR2 YYREEE (reference sequence). V lost 4 bases and J lost 5; bases outside the gene matches: 18. CDR3 in DNA: TGTGCCAGCAGCCCCCATGACTCGCGGGGGGGCCGGGGGGAGACCCAGTACTTC. It encodes CASSPHDSRGGRGETQYF.

The rearrangement joins TRBV11-2 to TRBJ2-3, with TRBD2 matching over 8 bases. Germline V gives CDR1 SGHAT, CDR2 FQNNGV. V gave up 5 bases and J gave up 0 bases; unmatched junction bases: 7. The CDR3 is 16 amino acids. CDR3 bases: TGTGCCAGCAGCCCCCTAGGCGGGGGGAGCACAGATACGCAGTATTTT. Protein: CASSPLGGGSTDTQYF.

V gene TRBV4-2 combines with J gene TRBJ1-6; tentative D call: TRBD1 (5 bases). V was shortened by 0 bases and J by 12 bases, with 15 bases between the two germline ends. Germline loops: CDR1 LGHNA, CDR2 YNFKEQ. This CDR3 region has 15 residues. This chain's CDR3 is CASSQETWGVEPLHF. The CDR3 DNA reads as TGTGCCAGCAGCCAAGAGACGTGGGGGGTAGAACCCCTCCACTTT.

This clone has a single count. This sequence joins TRBV7-3 and TRBJ2-2; D might be TRBD1 (6 bases). The length of the CDR3 is 14 residues. The germline V gene encodes CDR1 SGHTA and CDR2 FQGTGA. V was shortened by 6 bases and J by 3 bases, with 11 bases between the two germline ends. The CDR3 sequence is CASRPTGYTGELFF. The CDR3 DNA reads as TGTGCCAGCAGGCCGACAGGTTACACCGGGGAGCTGTTTTTT.

The chain uses TRBV7-8 and TRBJ2-2; perhaps D is TRBD1 or TRBD2 (5 bases each). Trimming shortened V by 8 bases and J by 2 bases, and 21 bases separated the two germline ends. The germline CDR1 and CDR2 sequences are SGHVS and FQNEAQ. The CDR3 extends over 17 amino acids. CDR3: CASLSGRRAVNTGELFF. In DNA form, the CDR3 reads TGTGCCAGCCTTTCGGGGCGCAGGGCAGTCAACACCGGGGAGCTGTTTTTT.

The rearrangement joins TRBV12-3 or TRBV12-4 to TRBJ1-2; D is undetermined. V lost 3 bases to trimming and J lost 6 bases, with 8 bases between them. This CDR3 region has 12 residues. The CDR3 reads CASSFFQDGYTF. The CDR3 DNA reads TGTGCCAGCAGTTTTTTCCAGGATGGCTACACCTTC.

The genes are TRBV5-5 and TRBJ2-5, with 14 bases fitting TRBD2. This CDR3 has 17 amino acids. Germline assignment: CDR1 SGHKS and CDR2 YYEKEE (reference sequence). J lost 4 bases, V lost 3 bases, and 8 bases had no gene match. The CDR3 reads CASSSTLTSGGGETQYF. The DNA of the CDR3 is TGTGCCAGCAGCTCCACCCTGACTAGCGGGGGGGGAGAGACCCAGTACTTC.

This clone was detected only once. The V and J genes are TRBV21-1 and TRBJ2-1; the D call in the table, TRBD1, was not verified against the DNA. TRBV21-1 is a documented pseudogene. The CDR3 consists of 15 residues. The CDR3 region has the DNA TGTGCCAGCAGCAACACAGGGGGAGCCTATGATGAGCAGTTCTTC. This encodes CASSNTGGAYDEQFF.

The chain is built from TRBV5-8 and TRBJ1-2; 7 nucleotides line up with TRBD1. The V gene's germline CDR1 is SGHTS and CDR2 YDEGEE. Trimming took 4 bases from V and 8 from J; bases not matched to a gene: 8. The CDR3 is 13 amino acids. This CDR3 reads CASSRTGLGGYTF. CDR3 DNA sequence: TGTGCCAGCAGCCGGACAGGTTTGGGCGGCTACACCTTC.

The J gene is TRBJ2-5, the V gene TRBV19; possibly TRBD1 for D (6 bases). CDR3 length: 15 amino acids. The V gene's germline CDR1 is LNHDA and CDR2 SQIVND (reference sequence). V was pared by 4 bases and J by 5 bases, with 17 bases between. CDR3 protein: CASSNPYRARETQYF. For the CDR3, the DNA is TGTGCCAGTAGTAACCCCTACAGGGCGCGGGAGACCCAGTACTTC.

This clone was recorded once. The chain links TRBV15 to TRBJ1-4, with a possible D match to TRBD1 (6 bases). Trimming shortened V by 4 bases and J by 7 bases, and 16 bases separated the two germline ends. CDR3 length: 15 amino acids. Looked up from germline, CDR1 is LNHNV and CDR2 is YYDKDF (reference sequence). The CDR3 here is CATSNPRGRSEKLFF. CDR3 in DNA: TGTGCCACCAGCAACCCCAGGGGCAGGAGTGAAAAACTGTTTTTT.

V and J are TRBV7-3 and TRBJ1-6; D may be TRBD1 (6 bases). Germline V gene sequence: CDR1 SGHTA, CDR2 FQGTGA. Trimming removed 5 bases at V and 6 bases at J, with 11 bases between. This CDR3 contains 14 residues. The CDR3 bases are TGTGCCAGCAGCCAGGGGACACTTAATTCACCCCTCCACTTT. This encodes CASSQGTLNSPLHF. The whole variable domain, filled in from reference TRBV7-3 and TRBJ1-6, reads GAGVSQTPSNKVTEKGKYVELRCDPISGHTALYWYRQSLGQGPEFLIYFQGTGAADDSGLPNDRFFAVRPEGSVSTLKIQRTERGDSAVYLCASSQGTLNSPLHFGNGTRLTVT.